Detailed here is one T cell receptor (beta chain). Its antigen is unidentified. This entry is derived from a study of shared clonotypes between healthy human individuals. A deep-level run was used for the assay. Data came from immunoSEQ multiplex PCR; TCRdb stores just in-frame clones and leaves some out. This table holds over a million clones, roughly 70% found once. Findings of the study overall: About 5% of naive CD4 clonotypes were common to a few donors.

CDR1 SGHTA and CDR2 FQGTGA come from the germline V gene. The length of the CDR3 is 15 residues. Trimming left V 0 bases short and J 4 bases short, with 10 bases between. The clonotype was recovered from a man between 18 and 35 years old in good health. Material: memory CD4+ T cells sorted from blood. Documented subset: CD45RA-negative fraction. The chain employs TRBV7-3 and TRBJ1-3; D call uncertain. The CDR3 reads CASSLTAGSGNTIYF. The DNA for the CDR3 is TGTGCCAGCAGCTTAACCGCGGGATCCGGAAACACCATATATTTT.